This TCR beta chain was captured in a study of shared clonotypes between healthy human individuals. The study, taken as a whole, reports: Investigators collected only blood, and repertoires in tissues likely differ. On the whole, naive subsets had larger estimated richness than memory subsets had.

In the case of this clone: What it binds is not known.

The J segment lost 0 bases and the V segment lost 4 bases, leaving 10 bases of the junction unmatched. The CDR3 is 17 residues long. From germline, CDR1 is SGHTS and CDR2 YDEGEE. An assay was performed, and its level was deep. Using immunoSEQ multiplex PCR, the repertoire was profiled, and TCRdb retains in-frame clones only, with some absent. The sample yields some 1,100,000 clones, 78% seen once. The sample comprised memory CD4+ T cells from PBMCs. The subset: CD45RA-negative fraction. The chain uses TRBV5-8 and TRBJ2-1; the match to TRBD2 covers 7 bases. This receptor was obtained from a man between 18 and 35 years old in good health. Some clones in this sample may be carry-over from other donors' samples. This CDR3 reads CASSPRLAAASYNEQFF. The CDR3 bases are TGTGCCAGCAGCCCCCGGCTAGCGGCCGCCTCCTACAATGAGCAGTTCTTC.